A selection of T cell receptor beta chains follows, all from one sample in a study of Ad26.COV2.S vaccination and SARS-CoV-2 variants. Profiling relied on immunoSEQ multiplex PCR, and the TCRdb table lists in-frame clones only, not all of them. The data show 180,000 or so clones, with about 83% seen just once and about 5.5% held by the top ten. This specimen was peripheral blood, taken after recovery from COVID-19. These receptors were taken from a human donor who had recovered from COVID-19. The CDR3 runs from the conserved cysteine through the conserved F or W. A D gene is named only where the DNA matches it firmly. Not all rows give a size; the values are once, few, many and, for expanded clones, a class.

TRBD1,TRBJ1-6,TRBV11-2,-,15,CASRAPGQHNSPLHF,TGTGCCAGCAGGGCACCGGGACAGCATAATTCACCCCTCCACTTT
-,TRBJ2-7,TRBV5-6,few,12,CASSPLGYEQYF,TGTGCCAGCAGCCCTTTGGGGTACGAGCAGTACTTC
-,TRBJ2-7,TRBV27,-,12,CASWDTPDEQYF,TGTGCCAGTTGGGACACACCGGACGAGCAGTACTTC
-,TRBJ2-4,TRBV5-6,-,17,CASSFYQTQLAKNIQYF,TGTGCCAGCAGCTTTTACCAGACCCAGCTAGCCAAAAACATTCAGTACTTC
TRBD1,TRBJ2-7,TRBV9,-,17,CASSVASGGAGSYEQYF,TGTGCCAGCAGCGTAGCCTCAGGGGGTGCAGGATCCTACGAGCAGTACTTC
TRBD1,TRBJ2-5,TRBV24-1,-,14,CATTRDRGQETQYF,TGTGCCACGACCCGGGACAGGGGGCAAGAGACCCAGTACTTC
-,TRBJ2-7,TRBV9,-,16,CASSTSPDGISYEQYF,TGTGCCAGCAGCACCTCTCCGGACGGGATCTCCTACGAGCAGTACTTC
TRBD1,TRBJ2-2,TRBV7-9,once,14,CASSSGQVTGELFF,TGTGCCAGCAGCTCAGGACAGGTCACCGGGGAGCTGTTTTTT
-,TRBJ1-2,TRBV12-3/TRBV12-4,-,13,CASSLGRSYGYTF,TGTGCCAGCAGTCTAGGACGGAGCTATGGCTACACCTTC
TRBD2,TRBJ2-3,TRBV14,-,19,CASSQDGAAAGGFTDTQYF,TGTGCCAGCAGCCAAGATGGGGCTGCGGCGGGGGGATTCACAGATACGCAGTATTTT
-,TRBJ1-2,TRBV20-1,-,11,CSATLPYGYTF,TGCAGTGCTACCCTCCCCTATGGCTACACCTTC
-,TRBJ1-4,TRBV2,-,14,CASSEAGEVEKLFF,TGTGCCAGCAGTGAAGCGGGGGAAGTTGAAAAACTGTTTTTT
-,TRBJ2-3,TRBV19,-,13,CASSILGERTQYF,TGTGCCAGTAGTATTCTGGGAGAGAGAACGCAGTATTTT
-,TRBJ2-5,TRBV6-5,-,13,CASSPGTGVTQYF,TGTGCCAGCAGTCCCGGGACCGGGGTGACCCAGTACTTC
TRBD1,TRBJ2-1,TRBV24-1,-,14,CATSDIGTVDEQFF,TGTGCCACCAGTGACATCGGGACAGTCGATGAGCAGTTCTTC
-,TRBJ1-5,TRBV30,-,15,CAWSVRGASNQPQHF,TGTGCCTGGAGTGTACGGGGGGCTAGCAATCAGCCCCAGCATTTT
-,TRBJ2-7,TRBV11-2,-,16,CASTARAGIISYEQYF,TGTGCCAGCACCGCCAGGGCAGGGATAATCTCCTACGAGCAGTACTTC
-,TRBJ2-7,TRBV6-5,-,11,CASSYLHEQYF,TGTGCCAGCAGTTACCTGCACGAGCAGTACTTC
TRBD2,TRBJ2-7,TRBV9,few,15,CASSAYGTNVEEQYF,TGTGCCAGCAGCGCCTACGGGACTAACGTAGAAGAGCAGTACTTC
TRBD2,TRBJ2-3,TRBV5-1,-,17,CASTHRGGQLSTDTQYF,TGCGCCAGCACCCATCGGGGGGGCCAGTTGAGCACAGATACGCAGTATTTT
-,TRBJ1-4,TRBV28,-,14,CASSLLVPMEKLFF,TGTGCCAGCAGTCTCCTCGTCCCTATGGAAAAACTGTTTTTT
-,TRBJ2-3,TRBV7-2,-,18,CASSSISTGSGDTDTQYF,TGTGCCAGCAGCTCGATCTCCACAGGGAGCGGAGACACAGATACGCAGTATTTT
-,TRBJ2-7,TRBV3-1/TRBV3-2,-,14,CASSTTGSGYEQYF,TGTGCCAGCAGCACTACAGGGTCTGGCTACGAGCAGTACTTC
TRBD1,TRBJ2-7,TRBV6-5,-,14,CASSYSDRSYEQYF,TGTGCCAGCAGTTACTCGGACAGGTCCTACGAGCAGTACTTC
TRBD2,TRBJ2-5,TRBV9,-,15,CASSVAAGVTETQYF,TGTGCCAGCAGCGTAGCTGCGGGAGTTACGGAGACCCAGTACTTC
-,TRBJ1-3,TRBV18,once,13,CASSPPVRNTIYF,TGTGCCAGCTCACCACCCGTCCGGAACACCATATATTTT
-,TRBJ1-4,TRBV30,-,14,CAGAGGAGNEKLFF,TGTGCCGGAGCGGGGGGCGCGGGAAATGAAAAACTGTTTTTT
-,TRBJ2-1,TRBV3-1/TRBV3-2,-,15,CASSYTLGPAAEQFF,TGTGCCAGCAGCTATACATTAGGGCCCGCCGCTGAGCAGTTCTTC
-,TRBJ2-7,TRBV3-1/TRBV3-2,-,12,CASSPSYYEQYF,TGTGCCAGCAGCCCCTCTTACTACGAGCAGTACTTC
TRBD2,TRBJ2-3,TRBV13,-,18,CASSLGLAGSLRGDTQYF,TGTGCCAGCAGCTTAGGGCTAGCGGGGTCTCTCCGAGGGGATACGCAGTATTTT
TRBD2,TRBJ2-1,TRBV7-3,-,16,CASSPRGSGSSGEQFF,TGTGCCAGCAGCCCCCGGGGTAGCGGGAGTTCGGGCGAGCAGTTCTTC
-,TRBJ2-1,TRBV2,once,12,CASSVSYREQFF,TGTGCCAGCAGTGTGTCATACCGGGAGCAGTTCTTC
TRBD1,TRBJ1-2,TRBV30,-,15,CAWTFGQGTNYGYTF,TGTGCCTGGACCTTCGGACAGGGGACTAACTATGGCTACACCTTC
-,TRBJ2-2,TRBV5-1,-,15,CASSRPGFTTGELFF,TGCGCCAGCAGCCGCCCGGGATTTACTACCGGGGAGCTGTTTTTT
-,TRBJ1-4,TRBV29-1,-,13,CSVGEGNGEKLFF,TGCAGCGTTGGGGAGGGGAACGGTGAAAAACTGTTTTTT
-,TRBJ2-7,TRBV27,-,11,CASSDTYEQYF,TGTGCCAGCAGCGACACCTACGAGCAGTACTTC
-,TRBJ1-2,TRBV18,-,13,CASSLSENYGYTF,TGTGCCAGCTCGCTATCAGAGAACTATGGCTACACCTTC
-,TRBJ1-1,TRBV6-5,-,16,CASSYRMTGGTTEAFF,TGTGCCAGCAGTTACCGGATGACAGGCGGGACCACTGAAGCTTTCTTT
-,TRBJ1-5,TRBV2,-,16,CASSERVPEGNQPQHF,TGTGCCAGCAGTGAAAGGGTCCCGGAGGGCAATCAGCCCCAGCATTTT
-,TRBJ2-7,TRBV10-1,-,13,CASSKTGLHEQYF,TGCGCCAGCAGTAAGACAGGTCTCCACGAGCAGTACTTC
TRBD2,TRBJ2-4,TRBV11-2,-,18,CASSLGRLAGLAKNIQYF,TGTGCCAGCAGCTTAGGGCGACTAGCGGGGTTAGCCAAAAACATTCAGTACTTC